This TCR beta chain was sequenced in a study of metastatic and nonmetastatic thyroid tumors. At the level of the study: Malignant and benign thyroid patients had repertoires compared in peripheral blood and tumor or nodule tissue. Whole-study results and caveats: Significantly higher TCR beta diversity was reportedly seen in malignant thyroid tumors than benign nodules, in blood and tumor.

Authors' processing steps: The study built a papillary thyroid cancer distant-metastasis classifier from CDR3 differences across clinicopathological groups. TCRdb redid the clone calls on the PCR reads using MiXCR. TCRdb, rather than the study authors, made the V and J calls. The data hold some 84,000 clones, with over 8.5% observed a single time. This clone was recorded many times. The antigen remains unidentified. Thyroid surgery was preceded by no treatment in any patient. Trimming cost V 4 bases and J 3 bases; bases outside gene matches: 4. Germline V gives CDR1 DFQATT, CDR2 SNEGSKA (reference sequence). The CDR3 totals 13 residues.

The V gene is TRBV20-1, the J gene TRBJ1-1; 8 nucleotides line up with TRBD1. The sequenced material came from blood. The TCR was taken from a female donor with papillary thyroid cancer or a benign thyroid nodule (not recorded which). Some clones in this sample may be carry-over from other donors' samples. The DNA for the CDR3 is TGCAGTGCTAATAGGGGACAGGACACTGAAGCTTTCTTT. It translates to CSANRGQDTEAFF.